Listed here are 22 T cell receptor beta chains from one sample, sequenced in a study of identical twins' blood T cells. Each CDR3 protein is one row after TCRdb ran MiXCR on the 5' RACE reads. The sample consists of 350,000 to 400,000 distinct CDR3 sequences, about 28% of them appearing once. The sample consisted of PBMCs. The receptors originated from a woman aged 18 to 55 in good health.

This clonotype came up a few times. This chain joins TRBV2 and TRBJ1-2, with 7 nucleotides matching TRBD1. The ends lost 5 bases at V and 1 base at J; junction bases unmatched: 10. There are 16 residues in the CDR3. The germline gives CDR1 SNHLY, CDR2 FYNNEI. The CDR3 loop is CASSKEGQSHNYGYTF. The DNA for the CDR3 is TGTGCCAGCAGTAAGGAGGGACAGAGCCATAACTATGGCTACACCTTC.

J is TRBJ2-1 and V is TRBV13; TRBD1 matches 9 bases. The ends lost 5 bases at V and 4 bases at J; junction bases unmatched: 9. This CDR3 comprises 16 residues. CDR1 PRHDT and CDR2 FYEKMQ come from the germline V gene (reference sequence). CDR3 protein: CASSRLGTGRYNEQFF. CDR3 nucleotide sequence: TGTGCCAGCAGCCGCCTTGGGACAGGGCGGTACAATGAGCAGTTCTTC.

This clonotype has just a few counts. The chain joins TRBV20-1 to TRBJ2-7; D may be TRBD2 (5 bases). V lost 7 bases and J lost 1, with 14 bases in between. Germline CDR1 is DFQATT and CDR2 is SNEGSKA (reference sequence). The CDR3 length is 13 residues. The CDR3 coding sequence is TGCAGTGTACCCGGGATTTGGTCCTACGAGCAGTACTTC. Translated, it gives CSVPGIWSYEQYF.

This chain links TRBV5-1 with TRBJ1-2; 8 bases agree with TRBD1. From germline, CDR1 is SGHRS and CDR2 YFSETQ. This CDR3 has 12 amino acids. Unmatched junction bases numbered 11, after V lost 9 bases and J lost 10 bases. This chain's CDR3 is CATGYDRGDYTF. The DNA for the CDR3 is TGCGCCACCGGATACGACAGGGGTGACTACACCTTC.

This clonotype was picked up a small number of times. J is TRBJ2-2 and V is TRBV10-2; D is ambiguous. Germline V CDR1 and CDR2: WSHSY, SAAADI. The ends were cut back, 3 bases at V and 2 bases at J, with 7 bases in the middle. The CDR3 is 14 residues long. The DNA of the CDR3 is TGCGCCAGCAGTGACCCAGGAAACACCGGGGAGCTGTTTTTT. As protein: CASSDPGNTGELFF.

This clonotype appeared a few times. V gene TRBV19 combines with J gene TRBJ1-1; maybe TRBD1 (5 bases). The CDR3 loop spans 16 amino acids. Per germline, CDR1 LNHDA and CDR2 SQIVND (reference sequence). V gave up 3 bases and J gave up 8 bases, with 22 bases separating them. Here the CDR3 DNA reads TGTGCCAGTAGTATTGCCCCCGGGACGGTACACATCGAAGCTTTCTTT. Translated: CASSIAPGTVHIEAFF.

The chain carries TRBV10-3 and TRBJ2-7; D gene unclear. Germline lookup yields CDR1 ENHRY and CDR2 SYGVKD. The CDR3 is 17 amino acids. V lost 6 bases to trimming and J lost 3 bases, with 24 bases between them. CDR3 loop: CAISRRSAETTLYEQYF. CDR3 nucleotides: TGTGCCATCAGCCGGCGTTCGGCGGAGACGACCCTCTACGAGCAGTACTTC.

The chain recombines TRBV12-3 or TRBV12-4 with TRBJ1-1; D might be TRBD1 (6 bases). The CDR3 consists of 14 residues. V was cut by 6 bases and J by 0 bases, with 11 bases left in between. CDR3: CASRRQDMNTEAFF. The CDR3 DNA is TGTGCCAGCAGGAGACAGGACATGAACACTGAAGCTTTCTTT.

This clonotype has more than one count but fewer than ten. The chain links TRBV3-1 to TRBJ1-1; D possibly corresponds to TRBD1 (5 bases). The CDR3 loop spans 16 amino acids. Germline V gene data show CDR1 as LGHDT and CDR2 as YNNKEL (reference sequence). The V end lost 3 bases, the J end lost 3 bases, and 17 bases lay between the germline ends. CDR3 nucleotide sequence: TGTGCCAGCAGCCACCCTTTGACGACAGAATACACTGAAGCTTTCTTT. Its translation: CASSHPLTTEYTEAFF.

The rearrangement joins TRBV7-9 to TRBJ2-7; either TRBD1 or TRBD2 may supply D (5 bases each). Trimming stripped 1 base from V and 3 bases from J, with 10 bases between. Germline V gene lookup returns CDR1 SEHNR and CDR2 FQNEAQ (reference sequence). The CDR3 loop spans 14 amino acids. In DNA, the CDR3 is TGTGCCAGCAGCTTAGGGGACGGGTACTACGAGCAGTACTTC. Translation gives CASSLGDGYYEQYF.

In this sample, this clonotype turned up many times. V usage is TRBV12-3 or TRBV12-4 and J usage is TRBJ1-1; no firm D call. The CDR3 has 11 amino acids. Trimming left V 3 bases short and J 4 bases short, with 3 bases between. This CDR3 is CASSFSTEAFF. CDR3 DNA sequence: TGTGCCAGCAGTTTTTCCACTGAAGCTTTCTTT.

The chain combines TRBV7-6 with TRBJ2-1; D may be TRBD1 or TRBD2 (5 bases each). Trimming left V 1 base short and J 5 bases short, with 12 bases between. Germline assignment: CDR1 SGHVS and CDR2 FNYEAQ. The CDR3 is 15 amino acids. CDR3 loop: CASSLDPGPNNEQFF. CDR3 DNA: TGTGCCAGCAGCTTAGATCCGGGACCGAACAATGAGCAGTTCTTC. The complete variable domain, with remaining parts taken from reference TRBV7-6 and TRBJ2-1, reads GAGVSQSPRYKVTKRGQDVALRCDPISGHVSLYWYRQALGQGPEFLTYFNYEAQQDKSGLPNDRFSAERPEGSISTLTIQRTEQRDSAMYRCASSLDPGPNNEQFFGPGTRLTVL.

The chain is built from TRBV12-5 and TRBJ1-6; D remains unclear. Germline lookup yields CDR1 LGHNT and CDR2 FRNRAP. CDR3 length: 11 residues. Trimming removed 4 bases from V and 6 bases from J, with 1 base in between. The CDR3 region has the DNA TGTGCTAGTGGTTCTAATTCACCCCTCCACTTT. This sequence encodes CASGSNSPLHF.

In its sample, this clonotype was seen many times. The chain recombines TRBV20-1 with TRBJ1-2; 7 positions match TRBD1. After removal of 1 base from V and 6 bases from J, the junction contained 2 bases not matched to a gene. Germline CDR1 is DFQATT and CDR2 is SNEGSKA (reference sequence). The CDR3 length is 12 residues. The CDR3 here is CSARVTGDGYTF. In DNA form, the CDR3 reads TGCAGTGCTAGAGTTACAGGGGATGGCTACACCTTC.

At least ten counts were recorded for this clonotype. The rearrangement uses TRBV9 and TRBJ1-1; the D is unclear. Trimming removed 4 bases at V and 3 bases at J, with 7 bases between. CDR1 is SGDLS and CDR2 is YYNGEE in the germline V gene. The CDR3 is 12 residues long. The CDR3 DNA reads as TGTGCCAGCAGCTCACGGGACACTGAAGCTTTCTTT. It yields the protein CASSSRDTEAFF.

The V gene is TRBV7-9, the J gene TRBJ1-3; TRBD1 might be the D (5 bases). From germline, CDR1 is SEHNR and CDR2 FQNEAQ (reference sequence). The V and J ends lost 3 bases and 6 bases respectively, with 6 bases between them. The CDR3 spans 12 residues. CDR3 sequence (DNA): TGTGCCAGCAGCTTGGGGCTAAACACCATATATTTT. It yields the protein CASSLGLNTIYF.

The rearrangement joins TRBV2 to TRBJ2-3; 11 nucleotides agree with TRBD2. Unmatched junction bases numbered 1, after V lost 1 base and J lost 7 bases. The CDR3 runs 14 residues. Germline-derived CDR1 and CDR2 are SNHLY and FYNNEI. This CDR3 reads CASSEGLAGHTQYF. The CDR3 DNA reads TGTGCCAGCAGTGAAGGACTAGCGGGGCATACGCAGTATTTT.

The chain links TRBV3-1 to TRBJ2-5; no reliable D call. This CDR3 region has 13 residues. The germline V gene encodes CDR1 LGHDT and CDR2 YNNKEL (reference sequence). Deletions cut 2 bases from V and 0 bases from J, with 4 bases between. CDR3 protein: CASSQPNQETQYF. The CDR3 nucleotides are TGTGCCAGCAGCCAACCTAACCAAGAGACCCAGTACTTC.

This clonotype was observed a handful of times. V is TRBV20-1 and J is TRBJ1-1; D call uncertain. V was pared by 3 bases and J by 0 bases, with 8 bases between. The CDR3 is 13 residues long. Germline V gene data show CDR1 as DFQATT and CDR2 as SNEGSKA (reference sequence). CDR3: CSASPQMNTEAFF. CDR3 nucleotide sequence: TGCAGTGCTAGTCCCCAGATGAACACTGAAGCTTTCTTT.

The rearrangement links TRBV5-1 to TRBJ2-7; 9 bases are shared with TRBD1. Germline CDR1 and CDR2: SGHRS and YFSETQ. Unmatched junction bases numbered 10, after V lost 4 bases and J lost 2 bases. This CDR3 comprises 16 residues. CDR3 sequence: CASSAKQGAFTYEQYF. In DNA form, the CDR3 reads TGCGCCAGCAGCGCGAAACAGGGGGCCTTCACCTACGAGCAGTACTTC.

This clonotype came up a few times. The J gene is TRBJ1-1, the V gene TRBV15; D possibly corresponds to TRBD1 (5 bases). Looked up from germline, CDR1 is LNHNV and CDR2 is YYDKDF (reference sequence). V was shortened by 1 base and J by 1 base, with 16 bases between the two germline ends. The CDR3 runs to 17 residues. CDR3 bases: TGTGCCACCAGCAGAGCCATATTAAGTGGGGGGAACACTGAAGCTTTCTTT. Protein: CATSRAILSGGNTEAFF.

This clonotype was recorded a few times. The V gene is TRBV5-1, the J gene TRBJ2-2, with D unclear. CDR1 and CDR2 from the germline V gene are SGHRS and YFSETQ. The CDR3 contains 15 residues. V lost 0 bases, J lost 5 bases, and 11 bases lay in between. The CDR3, as DNA: TGCGCCAGCAGCTTGGTGGCAGGCGAAACCGGGGAGCTGTTTTTT. Translation: CASSLVAGETGELFF. Full variable domain (outside the CDR3, taken from reference TRBV5-1 and TRBJ2-2): KAGVTQTPRYLIKTRGQQVTLSCSPISGHRSVSWYQQTPGQGLQFLFEYFSETQRNKGNFPGRFSGRQFSNSRSEMNVSTLELGDSALYLCASSLVAGETGELFFGEGSRLTVL.